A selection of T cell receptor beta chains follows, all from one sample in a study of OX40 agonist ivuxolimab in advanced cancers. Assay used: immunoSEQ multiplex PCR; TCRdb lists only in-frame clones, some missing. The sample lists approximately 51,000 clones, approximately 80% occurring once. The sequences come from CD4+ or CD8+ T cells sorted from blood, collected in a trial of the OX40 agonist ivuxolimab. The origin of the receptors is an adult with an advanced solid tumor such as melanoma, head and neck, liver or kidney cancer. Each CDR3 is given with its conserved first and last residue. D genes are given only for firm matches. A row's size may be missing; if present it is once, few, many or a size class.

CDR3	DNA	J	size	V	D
CASSPLRDRVWAFF	TGTGCCAGCAGCCCCCTTAGGGACAGGGTGTGGGCTTTCTTT	TRBJ1-1	-	TRBV14	TRBD1
CASSAPQGATYEQYF	TGTGCCAGCAGTGCCCCTCAGGGGGCGACCTACGAGCAGTACTTC	TRBJ2-7	few	TRBV6-1	TRBD1
CASSLAGQENTEAFF	TGCGCCAGCAGCTTGGCGGGACAGGAGAACACTGAAGCTTTCTTT	TRBJ1-1	-	TRBV5-1	TRBD1
CASSPRTSGVLYEQYF	TGCGCCAGCAGCCCAAGGACTAGCGGAGTCCTCTACGAGCAGTACTTC	TRBJ2-7	-	TRBV4-1	TRBD2
CASRKTPGRGTYEQYF	TGTGCCAGCAGAAAAACCCCGGGGCGGGGTACCTACGAGCAGTACTTC	TRBJ2-7	-	TRBV27	-
CASSSRDSPLHF	TGTGCCAGCAGCTCCCGAGATTCACCCCTCCACTTT	TRBJ1-6	-	TRBV21-1	-
CASSLQRMFPYNEQFF	TGTGCCAGCAGTTTACAGCGTATGTTCCCCTACAATGAGCAGTTCTTC	TRBJ2-1	-	TRBV27	-
CASSLTGTSGHNEQFF	TGTGCCAGCAGCCTAACCGGGACTAGCGGACACAATGAGCAGTTCTTC	TRBJ2-1	-	TRBV11-2	TRBD2
CASSFRGQGETQYF	TGTGCCAGCAGTTTTAGGGGCCAGGGAGAGACCCAGTACTTC	TRBJ2-5	once	TRBV6-6	-
CASSHSPGQGSGNTIYF	TGTGCCAGCTCACATTCTCCGGGACAGGGATCAGGAAACACCATATATTTT	TRBJ1-3	-	TRBV18	TRBD1
CASSPASRPPNEQFF	TGTGCCAGCAGCCCGGCTAGCCGGCCCCCCAATGAGCAGTTCTTC	TRBJ2-1	-	TRBV7-6	-
CASSLPEWGREQYF	TGCGCCAGCAGCTTACCGGAATGGGGCCGCGAGCAGTACTTC	TRBJ2-7	-	TRBV5-1	-
CASSPIDRGRRTPYEQYF	TGTGCCAGCAGCCCAATAGACAGGGGGCGACGAACCCCCTACGAGCAGTACTTC	TRBJ2-7	-	TRBV11-2	TRBD1
CASSPSRTSQGEQYF	TGTGCCAGCAGTCCAAGCAGGACCTCCCAGGGCGAGCAGTACTTC	TRBJ2-7	-	TRBV6-1	-
CASSRRPSRGGSSYEQYF	TGCGCCAGCAGCCGCCGGCCGTCGCGTGGGGGGAGCTCCTACGAGCAGTACTTC	TRBJ2-7	-	TRBV5-1	-
CARSTGQGNTEAFF	TGTGCCAGATCGACTGGACAGGGGAACACTGAAGCTTTCTTT	TRBJ1-1	-	TRBV2	TRBD1
CASSRTGQVVYNEQFF	TGTGCCAGCAGTAGAACAGGGCAGGTAGTCTACAATGAGCAGTTCTTC	TRBJ2-1	-	TRBV27	-
CACRDPSYNEQFF	TGTGCCTGCCGGGACCCGAGCTACAATGAGCAGTTCTTC	TRBJ2-1	-	TRBV30	-
CASSRSYTDTQYF	TGCGCCAGCAGCCGCAGCTACACAGATACGCAGTATTTT	TRBJ2-3	-	TRBV4-1	-
CASSRWNTDTQYF	TGTGCCAGCAGTAGATGGAACACAGATACGCAGTATTTT	TRBJ2-3	-	TRBV6-5	-
CASLTGGLNYGYTF	TGTGCCAGTCTCACCGGGGGGCTGAACTATGGCTACACCTTC	TRBJ1-2	-	TRBV19	-
CASSVGAGGLYGYTF	TGTGCCAGCAGCGTAGGGGCAGGGGGCCTCTATGGCTACACCTTC	TRBJ1-2	-	TRBV9	TRBD1
CASSLLGAFTYEQYF	TGTGCCAGCAGCTTGTTGGGTGCCTTTACCTACGAGCAGTACTTC	TRBJ2-7	-	TRBV5-5	-
CSARSGEPQHF	TGCAGTGCGCGATCAGGGGAACCCCAGCATTTT	TRBJ1-5	once	TRBV20-1	-
CASSQSRLAGGPEEQYF	TGCGCCAGCAGCCAATCCCGACTAGCGGGAGGGCCTGAGGAGCAGTACTTC	TRBJ2-7	-	TRBV4-1	TRBD2
CASSLASTHNEQFF	TGTGCCAGCAGCTTAGCGTCGACCCACAATGAGCAGTTCTTC	TRBJ2-1	few	TRBV7-8	-
CASSASTDTQYF	TGCGCCAGCAGCGCCAGCACAGATACGCAGTATTTT	TRBJ2-3	-	TRBV5-1	-
CASSWTGGGETQYF	TGTGCCAGCAGTTGGACAGGGGGCGGGGAGACCCAGTACTTC	TRBJ2-5	-	TRBV5-5	TRBD1
CASSLYRGDGYTF	TGTGCCAGCAGCCTTTACAGGGGTGATGGCTACACCTTC	TRBJ1-2	few	TRBV6-1	TRBD1
CASSYTGVALAEQYF	TGTGCCAGCAGCTACACAGGGGTAGCTCTGGCCGAGCAGTACTTC	TRBJ2-7	-	TRBV9	TRBD1
CASRNRDRGMQPQHF	TGTGCCAGTAGGAACCGGGACAGAGGGATGCAGCCCCAGCATTTT	TRBJ1-5	-	TRBV19	TRBD1
CASTRDGIYGYTF	TGTGCCAGCACTCGGGACGGAATCTATGGCTACACCTTC	TRBJ1-2	-	TRBV6-5	-
CASSQGTASYGYTF	TGCGCCAGCAGCCAAGGGACAGCGAGCTATGGCTACACCTTC	TRBJ1-2	-	TRBV4-1	-
CASSLPGQGALVQYF	TGTGCCAGCAGTTTGCCGGGACAGGGGGCGTTAGTGCAGTACTTC	TRBJ2-7	-	TRBV28	TRBD1
CAWRGNGEAFF	TGTGCCTGGAGGGGGAATGGGGAAGCTTTCTTT	TRBJ1-1	-	TRBV30	-
CASREGPYNEQFF	TGTGCCAGCAGGGAGGGTCCCTACAATGAGCAGTTCTTC	TRBJ2-1	once	TRBV2	-
CASSQEPSSSGRVKQYF	TGCGCCAGCAGCCAGGAACCGTCGTCGAGCGGGAGGGTTAAGCAGTACTTC	TRBJ2-7	-	TRBV4-1	TRBD2
CASSLRGSSGNEQFF	TGTGCCAGCAGCTTACGGGGGTCTAGCGGCAATGAGCAGTTCTTC	TRBJ2-1	-	TRBV11-3	TRBD2
CASRLLHEQYF	TGTGCCAGCAGGCTATTACACGAGCAGTACTTC	TRBJ2-7	-	TRBV25-1	-
CASSLSSLAATYEQYF	TGTGCCAGCAGTTTATCGAGTTTAGCGGCCACCTACGAGCAGTACTTC	TRBJ2-7	-	TRBV27	-